This T cell receptor (beta chain) was sequenced for a study of OX40 agonist ivuxolimab in advanced cancers. In the study overall: Ivuxolimab was an agonistic, fully human IgG2 monoclonal antibody directed against OX40 (CD134), a costimulatory receptor. Intravenous ivuxolimab was administered to patients every 2 weeks at six dose levels: 0.01, 0.1, 0.3, 1.5, 3 and 10 mg/kg. Of the roughly 52 dose-escalation patients, hepatocellular carcinoma was present in about 20, melanoma in roughly 15, renal cell carcinoma in 9 and head and neck cancer in 9. In the dose-escalation cohort, around four fifths of patients were male, and the mean age was around 65 years with a range of 23 to 79. Patients were allowed to have had prior anti-PD-1, anti-PD-L1 or anti-CTLA-4 therapy, and approximately 41% of the dose-escalation patients had previously received checkpoint inhibitors. Partial responses were achieved by three dose-escalation patients, of whom one had hepatocellular carcinoma and two had cutaneous melanoma. The purpose of peripheral TCRbeta sequencing was to test whether ivuxolimab changed TCR sequence diversity and led to clonal T-cell expansion. The paper reports the monotherapy dose-escalation portion (N of about 47 patients) of the phase I ivuxolimab trial. Overall results and qualifications from the work: At doses from 0.1 to 3.0 mg/kg, clonal expansion was seen in both CD4+ and CD8+ blood T cells between baseline and week 6. Low levels of normalized T-cell clonal expansion were also seen in some patients who did not respond. After ivuxolimab, expanded clones were on average more numerous among CD8+ T cells than among CD4+ T cells. Partial responders in the 0.1-3.0 mg/kg groups had among the lowest normalized peripheral clonal expansion, especially among CD8+ T cells. Which antigens the clonally expanded peripheral T cells were specific for was not determined.

The trial excluded patients who had a history of autoimmune disease or who were on systemic immunosuppression. Peripheral blood for TCR sequencing was collected from all dose cohorts at baseline, on cycle 4 day 1, and on cycle 7 day 1. The samples were taken from a phase I, first-in-human, multicenter, open-label dose-escalation trial of ivuxolimab. Adults with locally advanced or metastatic head and neck squamous cell, hepatocellular, melanoma or renal cell carcinoma were enrolled in the trial. Before TCR sequencing, CD4+ T cells and CD8+ T cells were sorted from peripheral blood as separate populations. V ends up 2 bases short and J 1 base short, with an unmatched junction base count of 8. CDR1 is given as SGHRS and CDR2 as YFSETQ, both from the germline V gene. The CDR3, from cysteine to phenylalanine, totals 18 residues. CDR3 DNA only is kept here, 54 bases in frame from base 1. Regarding this clone: Its antigen has not been determined. Per-base qualities were not stored, and no clone one base away is much larger.

Genomic DNA was extracted from sorted cells for sequencing of the TCRbeta CDR3 region. TCRbeta CDR3 regions were sequenced using the immunoSEQ Assay. TCRdb provides this immuneACCESS table in a form limited to in-frame rearrangements. Some clones are lacking; in checked studies, under half of them reflect an unresolved V gene, and why the rest are absent is not known. In this sample the table shows over 70,000 clones, around 89% of which occur a single time. The ten top clones hold 9.5% to 13% of the sample. The specimen comprised CD4+ or CD8+ T cells sorted from blood, sampled in a trial of the OX40 agonist ivuxolimab. This TCR was recovered from an adult with an advanced solid tumor such as melanoma, head and neck, liver or kidney cancer. The rearranged segments are TRBV5-1 and TRBJ2-5; TRBD2 matches 13 bases in the middle. Here is the DNA: TGCGCCAGCAGCTTACCGGGACTAGCGGGGTCCCTCCAAGAGACCCAGTACTTC. It codes for CASSLPGLAGSLQETQYF. Where the CDR3 stops, the reference TRBV5-1 and TRBJ2-5 genes take over; the full variable domain is KAGVTQTPRYLIKTRGQQVTLSCSPISGHRSVSWYQQTPGQGLQFLFEYFSETQRNKGNFPGRFSGRQFSNSRSEMNVSTLELGDSALYLCASSLPGLAGSLQETQYFGPGTRLLVL.